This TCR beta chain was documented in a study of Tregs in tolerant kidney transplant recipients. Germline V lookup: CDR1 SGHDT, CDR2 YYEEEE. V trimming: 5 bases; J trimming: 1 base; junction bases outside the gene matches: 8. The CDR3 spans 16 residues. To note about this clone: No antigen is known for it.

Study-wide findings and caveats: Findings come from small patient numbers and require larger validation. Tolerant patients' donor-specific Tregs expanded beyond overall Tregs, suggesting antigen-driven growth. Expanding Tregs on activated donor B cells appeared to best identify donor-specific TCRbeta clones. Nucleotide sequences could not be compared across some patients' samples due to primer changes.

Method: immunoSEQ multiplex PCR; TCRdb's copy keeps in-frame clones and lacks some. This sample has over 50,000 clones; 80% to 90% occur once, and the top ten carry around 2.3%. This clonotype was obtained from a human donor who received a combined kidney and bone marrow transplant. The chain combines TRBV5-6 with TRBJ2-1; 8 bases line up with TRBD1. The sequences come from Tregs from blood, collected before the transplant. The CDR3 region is CASRPNRGRSYNEQFF. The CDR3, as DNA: TGTGCCAGCAGACCAAACAGGGGGAGGTCCTACAATGAGCAGTTCTTC.